The TCR beta chain described here comes from a study of CD8+CD57+ T cells in acquired aplastic anemia. Study observations and caveats: No significant patient-versus-control difference appeared in CD8+ Simpson's diversity. Patients and controls shared 25 to 30 CD8+ CDR3 sequences, highly expressed in patients.

Genomic DNA acted as the template from which TCR beta VDJ combination and CDR3 sequence profiling were carried out. One entry per CDR3 protein, called by TCRdb with MiXCR from the reads. The sample carries just over 400,000 distinct CDR3 sequences, 55% to 75% recorded once. Trimming took off 5 bases at V and 9 bases at J, with 17 bases between the two ends. CDR3 length: 15 residues. CDR1 is MNHNS and CDR2 is SASEGT in the germline V gene. As to this clonotype: Its antigen is not identified.

This TCR was recovered from a human donor in good health, serving as a control. The specimen sequenced was sorted CD4+, CD8+, or CD8+CD57+ T cells (not recorded which) from PBMCs. J is TRBJ1-6 and V is TRBV6-1; TRBD1 might be the D (6 bases). The CDR3 loop is CASSRTQGFGSPLHF. The CDR3 DNA sequence: TGTGCCAGCAGTCGAACACAGGGATTCGGTTCACCCCTCCACTTT.